Included here is one TCR beta chain sequence, with context. In this sample, this clonotype turned up many times. Its antigen specificity is not known. No much larger clonotype is one base removed from it; base qualities were not supplied. The CDR3 runs 13 amino acids, cysteine and phenylalanine included. The retained sequence is limited to the CDR3, 39 bases, with the frame set at the first base. The germline V gene (reference sequence) supplies CDR1 LGHDT and CDR2 YNNKEL. V was cut back by 3 bases and J by 9 bases, leaving a gap of 12 bases between them. These data belong to a study of early T cells in non-severe SARS-CoV-2 infection listed by TCRdb under 2021. Notes on the research overall: Bulk RNA from unsorted whole blood was used for TCR sequencing, so alpha and beta chains could not be paired.

Receptors were amplified or captured by 5' RACE. Instrument used: NextSeq 500. In the TCR library protocol, unique molecular identifiers were attached to individual cDNA molecules to correct for PCR bias and sequencing error. Both TCR alpha and beta chains were sequenced, and tight co-correlation was observed between alpha and beta sequence abundances in each sample. Processing in the source paper ran as follows. Decombinator V4 was used to annotate the V gene, J gene and CDR3 of the TCR sequences. TCRs were defined as expanded if a significant change between any two time points was detected under a Poisson model with p below 0.0001. TCR abundances were normalised to the total number of TCRs sequenced per sample and expressed as counts per million. TRAV1-2 paired with TRAJ12, TRAJ20 or TRAJ33 defined MAIT TCRs, while TRAV10 paired with TRAJ18 defined iNKT TCRs. VDJdb, accessed 1 November 2021, was searched for CMV, EBV and SARS-CoV-2 annotated TCRs, excluding TCRs annotated for multiple antigens. Clones were called with MiXCR by TCRdb after fastp trimmed the public reads at Q25, and only in-frame beta chains were retained. Each CDR3 protein appears once, grouped with its most common genes and DNA. The V and J calls were determined by TCRdb, not by the authors. Present in this sample are approximately 40,000 distinct CDR3 sequences, approximately 6.5% of which were seen just once. The ten largest clones capture 20% to 25% of the sample.

Study-wide findings and limitations: VDJdb matching was skewed toward anti-spike CD8 responses and likely underestimated virus-specific expansions by missing private and CD4 specificities.

Set within a cohort of healthcare workers in London, UK, this nested case-control study involved weekly PCR testing of nasopharyngeal swabs along with blood sampling. Between 23 and 31 March 2020, the week of the UK lockdown, healthcare workers were enrolled and then followed up weekly for as long as 16 weeks. The source of this sequence is an adult who was a healthcare worker with PCR-confirmed SARS-CoV-2 infection or an uninfected control (not recorded which). Sequences were derived from whole blood, sampled at baseline. The chain is assembled from TRBV3-1 and TRBJ2-1, with an unclear D gene assignment. The DNA is TGTGCCAGCAGCCATTACTTCGAAGGTGAGCAGTTCTTC. Protein translation: CASSHYFEGEQFF.